What follows are 21 T cell receptor beta chains derived from one specimen sequenced in a study of T cells in Graves' hyperthyroidism and ophthalmopathy (dated by TCRdb to about 2019). Library construction relied on multiplex PCR. Sequencing relied on an Illumina HiSeq 2000. Amplification of TCR beta CDR3 regions was carried out from RNA transcripts. For the first round of RT-PCR on the TCR CDR3, the HTBI primer set was used together with the Qiagen OneStep RT-PCR kit. The public sequencing data were trimmed at Q25 with fastp and processed into clonotypes with MiXCR by TCRdb, which kept only in-frame beta chains. Under each unique CDR3 protein, matching rows form one entry showing the most common genes and DNA. The sample has almost 250,000 distinct CDR3 sequences on record, 24% of them singletons. The top ten clones comprise approximately 32% of the sample. The sample taken for sequencing was blood. These TCRs come from a woman aged 40 to 50 with Graves' ophthalmopathy.

Ten or more counts support this clonotype. The V and J genes are TRBV6-5 and TRBJ1-1; a possible D gene is TRBD1 (6 bases). CDR1 and CDR2 (germline): MNHEY, SVGAGI. The CDR3 consists of 15 residues. V lost 4 bases, J lost 7 bases, and 19 bases lay in between. This CDR3 is CASSSRATGGFEAFF. The CDR3 DNA follows: TGTGCCAGCAGTTCCAGGGCGACAGGAGGTTTTGAAGCTTTCTTT.

There are many counts of this clonotype. V gene TRBV28 combines with J gene TRBJ1-5, with 7 bases that match TRBD1. CDR1 is MDHEN and CDR2 is SYDVKM in the germline V gene. V shed 5 bases, J shed 3 bases, and the junction held 4 bases outside the gene matches. CDR3 size: 14 residues. CDR3 amino acids: CASSGDSNNQPQHF. The CDR3 DNA is TGTGCCAGCAGTGGGGACAGCAACAATCAGCCCCAGCATTTT.

Remarks on this clonotype: One end of the junction fails to match germline, which may point to a read error. The V call is TRBV6-5, the J call TRBJ1-1; D is possibly TRBD1 (6 bases). The CDR3 runs to 15 residues. Germline V gene sequence: CDR1 MNHEY, CDR2 SVGAGI. CDR3 sequence reads: CASNYATGISTEAFF. The CDR3 bases are TGTGCCAGCAATTACGCCACAGGGATAAGCACTGAAGCTTTCTTT.

This clonotype was observed many times. The gene calls are TRBV4-1 and TRBJ1-2; 11 positions agree with TRBD1. The CDR3 covers 16 residues. CDR1 is MGHRA and CDR2 is YSYEKL in the germline V gene. Losses at the gene ends were 0 bases for V and 4 bases for J; bases not matched to a gene: 4. Written as DNA, the CDR3 is TGCGCCAGCAGCCAAGAGTTGGGGACAGGGGGCTATGGCTACACCTTC. It translates to CASSQELGTGGYGYTF.

This chain links TRBV25-1 with TRBJ2-2; D may be TRBD2 (6 bases). Between the trimmed V and J ends, which lost 2 bases and 5 bases, there was a span of 9 bases. The germline gives CDR1 MGHDK, CDR2 SYGVNS. This CDR3 is 14 amino acids long. CDR3 nucleotide sequence: TGTGCCAGCAGTGAACTTCGGGGGACCGGGGAGCTGTTTTTT. It is translated as CASSELRGTGELFF.

In its sample, this clonotype was seen a few times. This sequence joins TRBV20-1 and TRBJ2-7; D ambiguous. Per germline, CDR1 DFQATT and CDR2 SNEGSKA (reference sequence). The CDR3 sequence is 12 residues long. Trimming removed 5 bases at V and 4 bases at J, with 12 bases between. CDR3 DNA: TGCAGTGCTCGCCCCGTTGCGTACGAGCAGTACTTC. It yields the protein CSARPVAYEQYF.

This clonotype was recorded at least ten times. The chain couples TRBV4-1 to TRBJ2-7; maybe TRBD2 (6 bases). Deletions cut 1 base from V and 4 bases from J, with 23 bases between. CDR3 size: 18 residues. Germline V gene lookup returns CDR1 MGHRA and CDR2 YSYEKL. For the CDR3, the DNA is TGCGCCAGCAGCCAAGGGGCTTTGATCGGGAGAAATGTGTACGAGCAGTACTTC. This sequence encodes CASSQGALIGRNVYEQYF.

Only a few counts were recorded for this clonotype. This chain links TRBV6-1 with TRBJ2-4, with D unresolved. The germline CDR1 and CDR2 sequences are MNHNS and SASEGT. The V gene lost 5 bases and the J gene lost 6 bases, with 11 bases spanning the gap. The CDR3 is 13 amino acids. The DNA for the CDR3 is TGTGCCAGCAGTCCCCCGGCCTCAAACATTCAGTACTTC. It translates to CASSPPASNIQYF.

This clonotype was detected many times. In nucleotides, the CDR3 is TGTGCCAGCAGCTTAGCGCGGGGGGCGTGGGAGCAGTACTTC. Translated, it gives CASSLARGAWEQYF. The chain employs TRBV7-2 and TRBJ2-7; 8 bases agree with TRBD2. The V segment lost 0 bases and the J segment 7 bases; nucleotides outside the gene matches: 5. CDR3 length: 14 amino acids. Looked up from germline, CDR1 is SGHTA and CDR2 is FQGNSA.

There are many counts of this clonotype. This rearrangement joins TRBV7-8 to TRBJ2-4; the D call may be TRBD1 or TRBD2 (5 bases each). The V and J ends lost 6 bases and 9 bases respectively, with 18 bases between them. The germline CDR1 and CDR2 sequences are SGHVS and FQNEAQ. This CDR3 is 14 amino acids long. CDR3 protein: CASSRDELSSIQYF. DNA of the CDR3: TGTGCCAGCAGTCGGGACGAACTTAGTAGCATTCAGTACTTC.

This clonotype appeared many times. The gene calls are TRBV27 and TRBJ2-7; D is perhaps TRBD1 (6 bases). The germline V and J ends were trimmed by 6 bases and 2 bases, with 8 bases remaining between them. The CDR3 spans 12 residues. In germline, CDR1 is MNHEY, CDR2 SMNVEV (reference sequence). The CDR3 here is CASRRDTYEQYF. The CDR3 nucleotides are TGTGCCAGCAGACGGGACACCTACGAGCAGTACTTC.

This clonotype was counted many times. The V and J genes are TRBV20-1 and TRBJ2-7, with 7 bases fitting TRBD1. Germline CDR1 reads DFQATT; CDR2 reads SNEGSKA (reference sequence). V trimming: 3 bases; J trimming: 1 base; junction bases outside the gene matches: 12. This CDR3 has 16 amino acids. CDR3 DNA sequence: TGCAGTGCTAGCTCGTTACCCAGGGACAGTTCCTACGAGCAGTACTTC. Its translation: CSASSLPRDSSYEQYF.

The chain carries TRBV5-1 and TRBJ2-5; D unclear. Trimming removed 0 bases from V and 4 bases from J, with 10 bases in between. Germline assignment: CDR1 SGHRS and CDR2 YFSETQ. The CDR3 is 14 residues long. The chain's CDR3 is CASSLGAERETQYF. CDR3 DNA: TGCGCCAGCAGCTTGGGGGCCGAAAGAGAGACCCAGTACTTC.

To note about this clonotype: Just one base apart from a much larger clone, this may be a read error. The genes are TRBV6-5 and TRBJ2-7; tentatively, D is TRBD1 or TRBD2 (5 bases each). CDR1 and CDR2 (germline): MNHEY, SVGAGI. CDR3 length: 15 amino acids. Trimming removed 2 bases from V and 4 bases from J, with 15 bases in between. CDR3 sequence reads: CASSYGGLKGYEQYF. In DNA form, the CDR3 reads TGTGCCAGCAGTTACGGGGGTCTAAAGGGGTACGAGCAGTACTTC.

The J gene is TRBJ1-3, the V gene TRBV28; maybe TRBD1 (6 bases). The CDR3 sequence is 15 residues long. V lost 7 bases to trimming and J lost 2 bases, with 15 bases between them. Germline CDR1 is MDHEN and CDR2 is SYDVKM. CDR3 loop: CASTGGARPGNTIYF. The DNA of the CDR3 is TGTGCCAGCACCGGGGGCGCGAGACCTGGAAACACCATATATTTT.

This clonotype turned up a few times. V is TRBV7-2 and J is TRBJ1-1; D is perhaps TRBD1 (5 bases). V lost 6 bases to trimming and J lost 11 bases, with 19 bases between them. Germline V gene sequence: CDR1 SGHTA, CDR2 FQGNSA. The CDR3 covers 13 residues. CDR3 amino acids: CASSESEQVRAFF. CDR3 DNA sequence: TGTGCCAGCAGTGAATCGGAACAGGTTCGCGCTTTCTTT.

This clonotype showed up many times. The chain joins TRBV30 to TRBJ2-7; unclear D gene. Trimming cost V 1 base and J 6 bases, with 10 bases left between them. Germline loops: CDR1 GTSNPN, CDR2 SVGIG (reference sequence). This CDR3 spans 12 amino acids. The CDR3 spells CAWSEVLSEQYF. The CDR3 nucleotides read TGTGCCTGGAGTGAGGTGTTAAGCGAGCAGTACTTC.

This clonotype was seen at least ten times. The chain employs TRBV6-1 and TRBJ2-2; D is uncertain. Per germline, CDR1 MNHNS and CDR2 SASEGT. This CDR3 has 14 residues. Trimming removed 2 bases from V and 1 base from J, with 5 bases in between. CDR3 sequence: CASSEQENTGELFF. Written as DNA, the CDR3 is TGTGCCAGCAGTGAACAGGAGAACACCGGGGAGCTGTTTTTT.

This clonotype came up a few times. The chain couples TRBV28 to TRBJ2-7, with a tentative D call TRBD2 (6 bases). The CDR3 loop spans 15 amino acids. The V and J ends lost 7 bases and 0 bases respectively, with 16 bases between them. The germline gives CDR1 MDHEN, CDR2 SYDVKM. The CDR3 loop is CASTVGDSTSYEQYF. DNA of the CDR3: TGTGCCAGCACCGTAGGGGACTCCACCTCCTACGAGCAGTACTTC.

Many counts were recorded for this clonotype. The chain has TRBV28 and TRBJ1-1; a weak D match, TRBD1 (5 bases). V was trimmed by 3 bases and J by 2 bases, leaving 13 bases between them. Germline assignment: CDR1 MDHEN and CDR2 SYDVKM. The CDR3 consists of 15 residues. This chain's CDR3 is CASSFLGGLNTEAFF. The CDR3 bases are TGTGCCAGCAGTTTTTTGGGGGGTCTCAACACTGAAGCTTTCTTT.

V usage is TRBV27 and J usage is TRBJ2-5, with 13 bases matching TRBD2. Unmatched junction bases numbered 7, after V lost 5 bases and J lost 4 bases. The CDR3 has 16 amino acids. Germline CDR1 is MNHEY and CDR2 is SMNVEV (reference sequence). The CDR3 DNA follows: TGTGCCAGCAGTATAAGGACTAGCGGGAGAACAGAGACCCAGTACTTC. Protein: CASSIRTSGRTETQYF.